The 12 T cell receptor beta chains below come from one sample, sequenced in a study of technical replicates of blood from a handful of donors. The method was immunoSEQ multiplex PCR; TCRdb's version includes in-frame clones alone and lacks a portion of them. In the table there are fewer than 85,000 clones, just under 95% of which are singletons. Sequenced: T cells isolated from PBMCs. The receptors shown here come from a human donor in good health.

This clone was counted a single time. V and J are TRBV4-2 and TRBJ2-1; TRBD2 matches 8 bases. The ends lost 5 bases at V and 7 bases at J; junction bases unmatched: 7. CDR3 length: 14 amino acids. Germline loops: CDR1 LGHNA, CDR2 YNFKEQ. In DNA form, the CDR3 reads TGTGCCAGCAGCGCGGGAGGATTGGTTAATGAGCAGTTCTTC. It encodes CASSAGGLVNEQFF.

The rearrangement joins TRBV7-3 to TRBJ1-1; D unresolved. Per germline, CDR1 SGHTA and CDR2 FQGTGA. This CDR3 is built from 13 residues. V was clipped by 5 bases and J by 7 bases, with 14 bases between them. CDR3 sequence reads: CASSAEIGYEAFF. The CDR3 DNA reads TGTGCCAGCAGCGCAGAGATCGGGTATGAAGCTTTCTTT.

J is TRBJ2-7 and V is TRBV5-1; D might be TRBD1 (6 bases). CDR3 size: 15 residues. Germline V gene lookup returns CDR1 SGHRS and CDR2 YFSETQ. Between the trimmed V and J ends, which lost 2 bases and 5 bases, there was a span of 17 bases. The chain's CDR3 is CASSFQGTTRDEQYF. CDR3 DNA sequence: TGCGCCAGCAGCTTCCAGGGGACCACGCGGGACGAGCAGTACTTC.

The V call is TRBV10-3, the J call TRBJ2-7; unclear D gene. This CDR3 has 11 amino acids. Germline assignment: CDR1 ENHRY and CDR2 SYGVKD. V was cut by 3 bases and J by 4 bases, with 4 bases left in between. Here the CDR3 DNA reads TGTGCCATCAGTGACATGTACGAGCAGTACTTC. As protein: CAISDMYEQYF.

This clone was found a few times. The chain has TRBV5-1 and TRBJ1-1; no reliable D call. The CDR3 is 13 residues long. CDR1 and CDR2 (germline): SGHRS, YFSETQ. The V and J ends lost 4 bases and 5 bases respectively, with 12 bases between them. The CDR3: CASSTGKETEAFF. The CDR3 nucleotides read TGCGCCAGCAGCACCGGAAAGGAGACTGAAGCTTTCTTT. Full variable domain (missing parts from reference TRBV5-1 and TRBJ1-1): KAGVTQTPRYLIKTRGQQVTLSCSPISGHRSVSWYQQTPGQGLQFLFEYFSETQRNKGNFPGRFSGRQFSNSRSEMNVSTLELGDSALYLCASSTGKETEAFFGQGTRLTVV.

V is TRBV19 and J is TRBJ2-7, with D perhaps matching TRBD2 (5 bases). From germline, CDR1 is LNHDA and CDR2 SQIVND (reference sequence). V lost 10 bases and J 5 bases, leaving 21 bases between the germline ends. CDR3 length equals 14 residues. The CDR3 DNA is TGTGCCACGAGCTCCCGGAGCGAGAGGGACGAGCAGTACTTC. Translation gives CATSSRSERDEQYF.

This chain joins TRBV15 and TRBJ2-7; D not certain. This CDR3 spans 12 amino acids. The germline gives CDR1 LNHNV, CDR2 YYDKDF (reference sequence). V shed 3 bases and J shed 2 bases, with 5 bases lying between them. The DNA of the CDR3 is TGTGCCACCAGCAGTACTACCTACGAGCAGTACTTC. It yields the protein CATSSTTYEQYF.

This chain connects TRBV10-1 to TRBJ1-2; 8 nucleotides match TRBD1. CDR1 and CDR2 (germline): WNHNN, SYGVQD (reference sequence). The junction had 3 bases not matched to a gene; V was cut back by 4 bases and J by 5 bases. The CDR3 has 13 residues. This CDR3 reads CASSATGEYGYTF. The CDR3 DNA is TGCGCCAGCAGTGCGACAGGGGAATATGGCTACACCTTC.

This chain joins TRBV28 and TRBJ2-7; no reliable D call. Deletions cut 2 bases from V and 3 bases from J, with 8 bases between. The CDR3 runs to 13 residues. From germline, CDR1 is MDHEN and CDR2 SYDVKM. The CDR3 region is CASSLAVRYEQYF. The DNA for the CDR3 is TGTGCCAGCAGTTTAGCAGTACGCTACGAGCAGTACTTC.

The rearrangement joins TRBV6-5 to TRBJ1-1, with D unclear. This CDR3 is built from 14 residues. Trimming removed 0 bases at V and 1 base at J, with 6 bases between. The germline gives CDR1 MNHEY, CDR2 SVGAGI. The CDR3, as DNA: TGTGCCAGCAGTTACTCGCACGGGAACACTGAAGCTTTCTTT. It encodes CASSYSHGNTEAFF.

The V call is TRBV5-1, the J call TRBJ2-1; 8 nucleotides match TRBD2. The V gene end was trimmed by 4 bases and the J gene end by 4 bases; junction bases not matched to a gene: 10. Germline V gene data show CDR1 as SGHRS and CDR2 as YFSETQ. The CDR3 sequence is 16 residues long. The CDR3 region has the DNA TGCGCCAGCAGCCCCCGAACTAGCGGACCTTACAATGAGCAGTTCTTC. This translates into CASSPRTSGPYNEQFF. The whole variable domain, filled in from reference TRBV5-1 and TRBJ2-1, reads KAGVTQTPRYLIKTRGQQVTLSCSPISGHRSVSWYQQTPGQGLQFLFEYFSETQRNKGNFPGRFSGRQFSNSRSEMNVSTLELGDSALYLCASSPRTSGPYNEQFFGPGTRLTVL.

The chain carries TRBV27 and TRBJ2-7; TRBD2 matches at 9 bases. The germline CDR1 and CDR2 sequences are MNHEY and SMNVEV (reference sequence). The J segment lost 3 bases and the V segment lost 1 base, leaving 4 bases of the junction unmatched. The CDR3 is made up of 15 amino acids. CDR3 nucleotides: TGTGCCAGCAGTTTATGGGCTAGCGGGGTCTACGAGCAGTACTTC. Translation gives CASSLWASGVYEQYF.